The T cell receptor (beta chain) described here comes from a study of response to subunit inactivated influenza vaccine. Study-wide findings and caveats: Authors suggested seasonal influenza vaccinations each recruit few new T cells.

TCRdb re-analysed the RT-PCR reads in MiXCR, keeping a single row per CDR3 protein. This sample has a few hundred thousand distinct CDR3 sequences, with roughly 11% found just once. Only a few counts were recorded for this clonotype. Antigen specificity is unknown. The CDR3 has 13 residues. The germline CDR1 and CDR2 sequences are MDHEN and SYDVKM. Trimming pared 2 bases from V and 2 bases from J, leaving 4 bases between. V gene TRBV28 combines with J gene TRBJ1-5; D remains ambiguous. Sequenced material: PBMCs from blood, taken roughly 46 days after vaccination. The sequence came from a man aged 50 to 60 who received an inactivated influenza vaccine. This CDR3 reads CASSLKRNQPQHF. The CDR3 DNA reads TGTGCCAGCAGTTTAAAGCGCAATCAGCCCCAGCATTTT.